This TCR beta chain was found in a study of T cells in Graves' hyperthyroidism and ophthalmopathy. Overall study findings and caveats: Before onset, by a median of approximately 6.8 months, the model predicted ophthalmopathy. Stable hyperthyroidism was told apart from ophthalmopathy by a model built on 13 V-J features. Peripheral blood also featured most of the thyroid clonotypes expanded above 0.001.

RNA transcripts provided the source from which TCR beta CDR3 regions were amplified. The HTBI primer set drove a first-round RT-PCR of the TCR CDR3. Each CDR3 protein is one row after TCRdb ran MiXCR on the multiplex PCR reads. The sample records almost 600,000 distinct CDR3 sequences, 46% being singletons. This clonotype was detected many times. Its matching antigen is unknown. Orbital computed tomography, thyroid ultrasound, serum thyroxine and TRAb, and clinical symptoms together informed the diagnoses. The sequence was collected from a woman under 30 with Graves' hyperthyroidism. The sample consisted of peripheral blood or thyroid tissue (not recorded which).

CDR3 DNA sequence: TGTGCCAGCAGCCCACAGACAGGATTCCAGGACGGCTACACCTTC. Amino acid sequence: CASSPQTGFQDGYTF. This chain uses TRBV7-8 with TRBJ1-2; D might be TRBD1 (6 bases). V was cut by 5 bases and J by 8 bases, with 21 bases left in between. CDR3 size: 15 residues. Germline assignment: CDR1 SGHVS and CDR2 FQNEAQ.